These 18 T cell receptor beta chains were all obtained from the same sample, sequenced in a study of CD8+ T cells in alopecia areata. It was cDNA, reverse transcribed from extracted RNA, that served as the sequencing template. Sequenced by immunoSEQ multiplex PCR; TCRdb stores in-frame clones only, minus some. The table lists some 100,000 clones, around two fifths of them singletons. Sequenced: CD4+ T cells sorted from blood. The receptors stem from a human donor with alopecia areata.

This chain links TRBV28 with TRBJ2-7; 13 positions agree with TRBD2. The V gene's germline CDR1 is MDHEN and CDR2 SYDVKM. The length of the CDR3 is 15 residues. Trimming at V came to 6 bases and at J to 6 bases, leaving 8 bases not matched to a gene. DNA for the CDR3: TGTGCCAGCAGGACGGCCGGGACTAGCGGGGTCGAGCAGTACTTC. This encodes CASRTAGTSGVEQYF. The full variable domain, completed using reference TRBV28 and TRBJ2-7, is DVKVTQSSRYLVKRTGEKVFLECVQDMDHENMFWYRQDPGLGLRLIYFSYDVKMKEKGDIPEGYSVSREKKERFSLILESASTNQTSMYLCASRTAGTSGVEQYFGPGTRLTVT.

This chain links TRBV5-1 with TRBJ2-2; D is possibly TRBD1 (6 bases). Trimming pared 2 bases from V and 2 bases from J, leaving 10 bases between. Germline V lookup: CDR1 SGHRS, CDR2 YFSETQ. The CDR3 contains 15 residues. In nucleotides, the CDR3 is TGCGCCAGCAGCTTACCCGGGACAAACACCGGGGAGCTGTTTTTT. This encodes CASSLPGTNTGELFF.

The rearrangement joins TRBV5-1 to TRBJ2-5; 10 nucleotides align to TRBD1. With 2 bases clipped from V and 1 base from J, the junction kept 5 bases outside the gene matches. The CDR3 consists of 16 residues. The germline V gene has CDR1 SGHRS and CDR2 YFSETQ. In DNA, the CDR3 is TGCGCCAGCAGCTTCCGACAGGGGGCGTTCCAAGAGACCCAGTACTTC. Protein: CASSFRQGAFQETQYF.

This clone was counted only a few times. The chain joins TRBV29-1 to TRBJ2-5; 8 bases map to TRBD2. Germline V CDR1 and CDR2: SQVTM, ANQGSEA. The CDR3 runs to 14 residues. The J segment lost 4 bases and the V segment lost 6 bases, leaving 10 bases of the junction unmatched. CDR3 residues: CSVGSLAGLETQYF. The CDR3, as DNA: TGCAGCGTAGGCAGCTTAGCGGGACTAGAGACCCAGTACTTC.

The chain couples TRBV29-1 to TRBJ2-1, with D unclear. CDR1 and CDR2 (germline): SQVTM, ANQGSEA. Trimming left V 3 bases short and J 5 bases short, with 17 bases between. This CDR3 comprises 15 residues. The CDR3 sequence: CSVEGTATLDNEQFF. In nucleotides, the CDR3 is TGCAGCGTTGAGGGTACAGCTACGTTAGACAATGAGCAGTTCTTC.

This clone is a singleton in its sample. V is TRBV7-9 and J is TRBJ2-5, with D perhaps given as TRBD1 or TRBD2 (6 bases each). With 8 bases removed from V and 5 bases from J, the gap between germline ends came to 15 bases. Germline CDR1 and CDR2: SEHNR and FQNEAQ (reference sequence). The CDR3 is 13 amino acids. The CDR3 reads CASGTGARETQYF. In nucleotides, the CDR3 is TGTGCCAGCGGGACGGGGGCGCGCGAGACCCAGTACTTC.

The chain joins TRBV23-1 to TRBJ2-1; 7 bases map to TRBD1. TRBV23-1 is an ORF, with its function uncertain. The CDR3 contains 16 residues. V was clipped by 0 bases and J by 7 bases; unmatched bases: 9. This chain's CDR3 is CASSQSIKQGDNEQFF. CDR3 bases: TGCGCCAGCAGTCAATCGATTAAGCAGGGGGATAATGAGCAGTTCTTC.

This clone has a handful of counts. The V and J genes are TRBV10-2 and TRBJ2-5, with D hard to call. The J call may be incorrect, as the DNA end agrees better with TRBJ2-7. CDR3 size: 14 residues. Germline lookup yields CDR1 WSHSY and CDR2 SAAADI. This chain's CDR3 is CASSEPMYGHEQYF. Written as DNA, the CDR3 is TGCGCCAGCAGTGAGCCAATGTATGGCCACGAGCAGTACTTC.

This clone occurred a few times. The chain recombines TRBV30 with TRBJ2-5; TRBD1 agrees at 11 bases. Germline V gives CDR1 GTSNPN, CDR2 SVGIG (reference sequence). The CDR3 has 15 residues. Unmatched junction bases numbered 8, after V lost 3 bases and J lost 5 bases. DNA for the CDR3: TGTGCCTGGAGCTGGGACAGGGGGAGTTTCGAGACCCAGTACTTC. Amino acid sequence: CAWSWDRGSFETQYF.

Concerning this clone: Its ends do not fully match the called genes, so a read error is possible. This chain joins TRBV4-1 and TRBJ2-2, with 7 positions matching TRBD1. The CDR3 extends over 17 amino acids. CDR1 is MGHRA and CDR2 is YSYEKL in the germline V gene. This CDR3 is CASSRVPTTGNPGELFF. CDR3 nucleotides: TGCGCCAGCAGCCGAGTCCCAACGACAGGGAACCCCGGGGAGCTGTTTTTT.

CDR3 coding DNA: TGTGCCACCTCCTTTGGGCCCGGGGAGGGATCCTACGAGCAGTACTTC. Amino acid sequence: CATSFGPGEGSYEQYF. The chain has TRBV15 and TRBJ2-7; TRBD2 matches at 7 bases. J gave up 1 base and V 8 bases, and 14 bases lay outside the gene matches. Germline loops: CDR1 LNHNV, CDR2 YYDKDF (reference sequence). The CDR3 is made up of 16 amino acids.

In the case of this clone: One junction end disagrees with the germline gene, perhaps due to a read error. The chain recombines TRBV2 with TRBJ1-4; 7 bases agree with TRBD1. Germline CDR1 SNHLY, CDR2 FYNNEI. The CDR3 is made up of 11 amino acids. CDR3 bases: TGTGCCAGCAGCGAAGACAGGGCACTGTTTTTT. It encodes CASSEDRALFF.

The gene calls are TRBV7-2 and TRBJ2-3; 11 bases are a match to TRBD2. There are 16 residues in the CDR3. Germline V gene sequence: CDR1 SGHTA, CDR2 FQGNSA. J was trimmed by 0 bases and V by 3 bases; bases with no gene match: 2. For the CDR3, the DNA is TGTGCCAGCAGCTTGATAGCGGGAGGGAGCACAGATACGCAGTATTTT. This translates into CASSLIAGGSTDTQYF.

V and J are TRBV10-3 and TRBJ2-7; 7 bases are a match to TRBD1. J was trimmed by 0 bases and V by 0 bases; bases with no gene match: 17. The CDR3 length is 20 residues. Per the germline V gene, CDR1 is ENHRY and CDR2 is SYGVKD. In DNA, the CDR3 is TGTGCCATCAGTGAGTCTAGATCGGGGACAGAATTTCACCTCTCCTACGAGCAGTACTTC. Its protein is CAISESRSGTEFHLSYEQYF.

In its sample, this clone was seen a few times. J is TRBJ2-2 and V is TRBV18; 9 bases fit TRBD2. The J segment lost 2 bases and the V segment lost 1 base, leaving 8 bases of the junction unmatched. CDR1 and CDR2 (germline): KGHSH, LQKENI. The CDR3 spans 18 residues. The DNA of the CDR3 is TGTGCCAGCTCACCACGGGCTAGCGGGACCACTAACACCGGGGAGCTGTTTTTT. Translating gives CASSPRASGTTNTGELFF.

This rearrangement joins TRBV28 to TRBJ2-7; possible D gene TRBD1, 5 bases. Looked up from germline, CDR1 is MDHEN and CDR2 is SYDVKM. V shed 5 bases and J shed 0 bases, with 8 bases lying between them. This CDR3 comprises 13 residues. The CDR3 nucleotides read TGTGCCAGCAGTACAGGCAGCTCCTACGAGCAGTACTTC. This encodes CASSTGSSYEQYF.

The chain carries TRBV5-1 and TRBJ1-1; maybe TRBD1 (6 bases). The CDR3 is made up of 16 amino acids. V lost 6 bases, J lost 1 base, and 19 bases lay in between. Germline V gene data show CDR1 as SGHRS and CDR2 as YFSETQ. The CDR3: CASIVSPDRPNTEAFF. The CDR3 region has the DNA TGCGCCAGCATCGTATCGCCGGACAGACCGAACACTGAAGCTTTCTTT.

The V call is TRBV4-3, the J call TRBJ2-1; D tentatively fits TRBD1 or TRBD2 (6 bases each). The CDR3 sequence is 15 residues long. The germline V and J ends were trimmed by 3 bases and 7 bases, with 16 bases remaining between them. Germline CDR1 and CDR2: LGHNA and YSLEER. The CDR3, as DNA: TGCGCCAGCAGCCATCCGGGGGCCAGGGCTAATGAGCAGTTCTTC. It encodes CASSHPGARANEQFF.